The clone carrying this T cell receptor beta chain was picked up many times. Time point noted: newly diagnosed GD, antithyroid drugs for less than 3 months. PBMC RNA was the source of the TCR library. The TCR beta library used iRepertoire HTBI primers with Arm-PCR amplification of CDR3. As originally analysed: Sample data revealed approximately 56 TRBV and 14 TRBJ segments. MiXCR was run by TCRdb on the multiplex PCR reads, yielding one entry per CDR3 protein. It is TCRdb's table, rather than the study itself, that gives the V and J calls and clone size. The sample consists of around 500,000 distinct CDR3 sequences, 15% to 20% of them appearing once. The data are from a study of regulatory T cells in long-lasting Graves disease. CDR3 length: 15 residues. Per the germline V gene, CDR1 is LGHDT and CDR2 is YNNKEL (reference sequence). V gave up 4 bases and J gave up 1 base, with 13 bases separating them.

Separately, the same data were catalogued under a study of T cells in Graves' hyperthyroidism and ophthalmopathy. Turning to that study: When ophthalmopathy did not progress within 18 months, Graves' hyperthyroidism was considered stable. Diagnostic assessment was based on clinical symptoms, serum thyroxine and TRAb, thyroid ultrasound and orbital computed tomography. HTBI primers were the set used in a first-round RT-PCR of the TCR CDR3.

This receptor was obtained from a woman aged 35-65 years with Graves disease. The sample here was peripheral blood mononuclear cells (PBMCs), taken at new diagnosis, from a patient treated with antithyroid drugs. The J gene is TRBJ1-1, the V gene TRBV3-1; the D is unclear. The chain's CDR3 is CASSLLGGENTEAFF. CDR3 in DNA: TGTGCCAGCAGCCTACTTGGTGGGGAGAACACTGAAGCTTTCTTT.